This entry describes one T cell receptor (beta chain). What this receptor recognizes is not known. No base quality values were provided; no much bigger clone lies one nucleotide off. A single peripheral blood draw of around 120 mL on average was collected from each donor into heparinised tubes. Using a panel that included CD45RO, CCR7, CD25, CD127, CD95 and CD27, naive, central memory, regulatory and stem cell-like memory CD4+ T cells were sorted on a BD FACSAria II. Every sorted population had a purity above 98%. Right away, PBMCs were isolated by Lymphoprep density gradient centrifugation and were stained directly, with no culture step. So that batch effects would be minimized, each experiment stained and sorted samples in pairs, pairing one healthy donor with one patient. The CDR3 covers 11 residues, taking in both the cysteine and the phenylalanine. Only the CDR3 portion is preserved as DNA: 33 bases, with reading frame beginning at the first base. CDR1 and CDR2 are drawn from the germline V gene: SGHRS, YFSETQ. The V end loses 9 bases and the J end loses 2 bases, and a stretch of 5 bases separates them.

The record originates from a study of beta chain features in type 1 diabetes (dated 2018 in TCRdb). Turning to the overall study: Mean age, gender distribution, total cell number and subset yield did not differ between patients and healthy donors. A total of 85 million to 110 million sorted cells were examined across all samples, and RNA yield correlated strongly with the number of cells per subset. Regulatory and stem cell-like memory subsets were obtained from only 8 patients and about eight healthy donors, while naive and central memory subsets were obtained from all 28 donors. In the study, TCRB repertoires of sorted circulating CD4+ T cell subsets from recently diagnosed type 1 diabetes patients were compared with those of matched healthy donors. Overall study outcomes, separate from this receptor: Naive, central memory and regulatory TCRB repertoires appeared more similar among patients than among healthy donors. PCR might favor shorter templates, but patient and control samples were amplified and corrected together, so any skew would affect both groups equally. Fewer insertions and more nucleotide deletions at VDJ recombination sites were observed in patients with type 1 diabetes, implying thymic rearrangement abnormalities. Because cDNA was sequenced instead of genomic DNA, highly expressing activated cells could be over-represented, though the groups showed no difference in activation or CD3 levels. HLA sub-analyses involved small numbers of individuals, so any influence of HLA type on TCRB rearrangement remained unresolved. In all four CD4+ subsets, TCRB CDR3 length was moderately but significantly shorter in type 1 diabetes patients.

All of the isolated RNA was reverse transcribed with the High Capacity cDNA Reverse Transcription Kit, so expressed TCRB transcripts were sequenced. Naive, central memory and regulatory T cell samples underwent deep immunoSEQ sequencing, averaging about 3.5 million total reads per sample. After sorted cells were lysed in RLT buffer, RNA was extracted with DNase-treated RNeasy Micro or Mini kits, with the choice depending on cell number. To prevent cross-contamination, every cell subset was processed on its own, while patient and healthy donor samples were processed together. Using the immunoSEQ multiplex PCR, TCRB sequences were amplified from cDNA into 87-bp fragments spanning the CDR3 region. The amplicons were sequenced using the Illumina HiSeq platform. Turning to the authors' computational methods: PCR bias was computationally corrected using synthetic template baselines, reads within Hamming distance 2 were collapsed, and singletons that could not be merged were discarded. Reads were aligned against IMGT so that V, D and J genes, CDR3 length and insertions or deletions at six rearrangement sites could be assigned. Within each subset, clonotype counts were normalized to sorted cell number, after which true diversity and Gini coefficients were computed with the tcR R package. The overlap coefficient, calculated on TCRB nucleotide sequences, was used to measure repertoire sharing. As a proxy for the pre-selection repertoire, out-of-frame TCRB sequences from naive cells were analyzed. Held by TCRdb, this immuneACCESS table contains in-frame sequences only and omits some clones. Under half of the omission traces to an unresolved V gene where checked; the cause of the rest is unknown. V, J and clone size derive from that table, while D and trimming were established from the DNA sequence. The sample yields some 330,000 clones; around 13% were counted once. The ten largest clones take up approximately 0.011% of the sample.

This TCR was recovered from a woman under 30 with type 1 diabetes. The sequence links TRBV5-1 to TRBJ2-2; the D gene remains uncertain. Sequencing was carried out using naive CD4+ T cells from blood. The sample's cell subset or site, from its label and the paper: true naive CD4+ T cells. CDR3 region: CANKNTGELFF. The nucleotides read TGCGCCAACAAAAACACCGGGGAGCTGTTTTTT.